Here is one T cell receptor beta chain with its context. Its specificity is not known. These data originate in a study of Ad26.COV2.S vaccination and SARS-CoV-2 variants. Across the study: The study gave Ad26.COV2.S intramuscularly, once or twice 56 days apart. Study results and limitations: Once vaccination had occurred, spike-specific CD8+ and CD4+ T cell responses reportedly showed substantial breadth. Researchers cautioned that TCR breadth and depth analyses may have underestimated total T cell responses. Greater spike-specific TCR breadth was seen in vaccine recipients than in placebo recipients.

Profiling relied on immunoSEQ multiplex PCR, and the TCRdb table lists in-frame clones only, not all of them. The sample shows around 450,000 clones, 80% to 95% of them seen only once. The CDR3 runs 15 residues. V was cut by 0 bases and J by 3 bases, with 10 bases left in between. The germline gives CDR1 SGHRS, CDR2 YFSETQ. Noted treatment: over 15 received Ad26.COV2.S at low or high dose, single or two shots; a few received placebo; per-sample allocation not given. The samples were gathered on day 63 after the first injection of vaccine or placebo. This TCR came from a person aged 18-60 years who received the Ad26.COV2.S COVID-19 vaccine or a placebo. The chain links TRBV5-1 to TRBJ2-1; a weak D match, TRBD1 (5 bases). The sample consisted of peripheral blood, taken in a trial of Ad26.COV2.S vaccine versus placebo. In DNA, the CDR3 is TGCGCCAGCAGCTTGGAGGCCCAGGGCTACAATGAGCAGTTCTTC. Translation gives CASSLEAQGYNEQFF.